This T cell receptor (beta chain) was documented in a study of CD8+CD57+ T cells in acquired aplastic anemia. Findings and limits, study-wide: Both patients and controls carried the same twenty-nine CD8+ CDR3 sequences.

Template material for TCR beta VDJ and CDR3 profiling consisted of genomic DNA. TCRdb independently ran MiXCR on the reads; one entry per CDR3 protein. Of roughly 80,000 distinct CDR3 sequences in the sample, about 70% are singletons; the top ten hold approximately 80%. Note on this clonotype: Its antigen is unknown.

Whoever was chosen for sequencing had shown CD8+CD57+ cell expansion by flow cytometry. The sample consisted of sorted CD4+, CD8+, or CD8+CD57+ T cells (not recorded which) from PBMCs. The TCR originated in a human donor with aplastic anemia.

The CDR3 reads CASSLLDRNDNEQFF. CDR3 bases: TGTGCCAGCAGCTTACTGGACAGGAACGACAATGAGCAGTTCTTC. This chain connects TRBV11-1 to TRBJ2-1; 7 bases align to TRBD1. Germline V CDR1 and CDR2: SGHAT, FQDESV (reference sequence). Trimming took 2 bases from V and 5 from J; bases not matched to a gene: 6. The CDR3 sequence is 15 residues long.